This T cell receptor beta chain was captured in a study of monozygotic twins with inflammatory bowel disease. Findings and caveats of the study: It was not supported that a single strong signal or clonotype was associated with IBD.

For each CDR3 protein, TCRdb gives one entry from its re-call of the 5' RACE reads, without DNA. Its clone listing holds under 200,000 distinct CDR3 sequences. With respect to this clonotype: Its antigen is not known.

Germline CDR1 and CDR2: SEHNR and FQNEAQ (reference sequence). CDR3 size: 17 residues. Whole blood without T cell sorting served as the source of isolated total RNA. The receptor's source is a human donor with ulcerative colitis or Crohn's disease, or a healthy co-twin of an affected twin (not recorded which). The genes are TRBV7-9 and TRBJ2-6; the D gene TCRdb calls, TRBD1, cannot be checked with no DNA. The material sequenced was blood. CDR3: CASIPLDRGTGANVLTF.